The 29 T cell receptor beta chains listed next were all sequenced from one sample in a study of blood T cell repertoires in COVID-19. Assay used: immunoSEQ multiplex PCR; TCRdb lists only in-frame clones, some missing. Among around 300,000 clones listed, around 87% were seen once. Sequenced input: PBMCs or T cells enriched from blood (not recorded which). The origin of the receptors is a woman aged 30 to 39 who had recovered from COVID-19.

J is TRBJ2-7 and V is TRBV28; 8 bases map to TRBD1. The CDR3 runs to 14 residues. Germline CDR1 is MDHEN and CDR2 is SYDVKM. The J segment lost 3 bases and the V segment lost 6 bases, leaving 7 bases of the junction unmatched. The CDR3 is CASRADRVLYEQYF. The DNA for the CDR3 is TGTGCCAGCAGGGCGGACAGGGTGCTCTACGAGCAGTACTTC.

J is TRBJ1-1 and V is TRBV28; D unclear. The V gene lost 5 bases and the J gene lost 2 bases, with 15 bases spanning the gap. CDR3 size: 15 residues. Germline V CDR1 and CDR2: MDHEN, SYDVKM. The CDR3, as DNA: TGTGCCAGCAGTGAACTCGGAGAAGACAACACTGAAGCTTTCTTT. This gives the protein CASSELGEDNTEAFF.

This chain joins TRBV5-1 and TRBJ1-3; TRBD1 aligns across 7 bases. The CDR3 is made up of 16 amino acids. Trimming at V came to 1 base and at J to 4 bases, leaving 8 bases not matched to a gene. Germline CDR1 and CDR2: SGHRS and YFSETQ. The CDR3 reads CASSLNRGGTGNTIYF. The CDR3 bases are TGCGCCAGCAGCTTGAACCGAGGGGGCACGGGAAACACCATATATTTT. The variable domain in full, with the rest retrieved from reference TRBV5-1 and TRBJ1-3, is KAGVTQTPRYLIKTRGQQVTLSCSPISGHRSVSWYQQTPGQGLQFLFEYFSETQRNKGNFPGRFSGRQFSNSRSEMNVSTLELGDSALYLCASSLNRGGTGNTIYFGEGSWLTVV.

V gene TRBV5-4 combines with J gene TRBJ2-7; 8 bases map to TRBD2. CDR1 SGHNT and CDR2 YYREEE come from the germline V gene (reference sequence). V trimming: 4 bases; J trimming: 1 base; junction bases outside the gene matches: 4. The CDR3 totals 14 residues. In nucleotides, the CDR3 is TGTGCCAGCAGCCAGCGGGGGTCGTCCTACGAGCAGTACTTC. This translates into CASSQRGSSYEQYF.

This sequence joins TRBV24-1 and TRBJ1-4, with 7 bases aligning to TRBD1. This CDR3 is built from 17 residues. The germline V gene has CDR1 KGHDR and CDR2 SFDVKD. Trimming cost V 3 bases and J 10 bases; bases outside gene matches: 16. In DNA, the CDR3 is TGTGCCACCAGTGATGGACGAGGGGGCCCTATGACGGGAAAACTGTTTTTT. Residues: CATSDGRGGPMTGKLFF.

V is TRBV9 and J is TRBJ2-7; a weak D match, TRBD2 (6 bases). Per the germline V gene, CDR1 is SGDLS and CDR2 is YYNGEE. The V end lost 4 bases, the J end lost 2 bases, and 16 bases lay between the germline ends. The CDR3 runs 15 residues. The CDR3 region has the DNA TGTGCCAGCAGCTTAGGCGGCGGGGAAACCTACGAGCAGTACTTC. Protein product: CASSLGGGETYEQYF.

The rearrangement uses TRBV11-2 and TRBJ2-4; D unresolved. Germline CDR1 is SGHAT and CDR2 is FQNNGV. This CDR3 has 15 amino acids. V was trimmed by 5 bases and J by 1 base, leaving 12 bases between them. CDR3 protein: CASSAHPGAKNIQYF. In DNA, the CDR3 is TGTGCCAGCAGCGCCCACCCAGGTGCCAAAAACATTCAGTACTTC.

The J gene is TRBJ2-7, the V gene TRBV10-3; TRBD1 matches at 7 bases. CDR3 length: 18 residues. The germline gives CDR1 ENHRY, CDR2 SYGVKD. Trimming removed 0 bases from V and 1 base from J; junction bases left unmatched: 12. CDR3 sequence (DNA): TGTGCCATCAGTGAGTCTACCCCGGGACAGCTATTTTCCTACGAGCAGTACTTC. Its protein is CAISESTPGQLFSYEQYF.

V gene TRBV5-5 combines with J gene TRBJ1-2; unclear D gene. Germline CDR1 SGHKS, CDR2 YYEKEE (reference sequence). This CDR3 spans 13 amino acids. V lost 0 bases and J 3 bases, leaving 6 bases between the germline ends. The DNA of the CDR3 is TGTGCCAGCAGCTTGGCTGAGGACTATGGCTACACCTTC. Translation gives CASSLAEDYGYTF.

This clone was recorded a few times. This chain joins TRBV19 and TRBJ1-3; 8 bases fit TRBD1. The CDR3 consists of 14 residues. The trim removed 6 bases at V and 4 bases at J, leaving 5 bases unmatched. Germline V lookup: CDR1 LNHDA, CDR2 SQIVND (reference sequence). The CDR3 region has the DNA TGTGCCAGTAGGACGACAGGGGACGGAAACACCATATATTTT. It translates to CASRTTGDGNTIYF.

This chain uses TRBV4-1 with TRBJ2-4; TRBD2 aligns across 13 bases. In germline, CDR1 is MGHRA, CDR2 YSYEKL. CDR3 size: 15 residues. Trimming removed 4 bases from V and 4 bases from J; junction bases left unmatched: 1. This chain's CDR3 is CASSPGLAGKNIQYF. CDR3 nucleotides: TGCGCCAGCAGCCCGGGACTAGCGGGGAAAAACATTCAGTACTTC.

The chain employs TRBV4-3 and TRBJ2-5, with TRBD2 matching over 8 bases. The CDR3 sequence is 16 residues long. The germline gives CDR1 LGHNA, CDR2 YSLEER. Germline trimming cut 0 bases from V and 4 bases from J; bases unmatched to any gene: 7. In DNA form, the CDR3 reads TGCGCCAGCAGCCAAGATTGGGCTAGCGGGCGAGAGACCCAGTACTTC. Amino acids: CASSQDWASGRETQYF.

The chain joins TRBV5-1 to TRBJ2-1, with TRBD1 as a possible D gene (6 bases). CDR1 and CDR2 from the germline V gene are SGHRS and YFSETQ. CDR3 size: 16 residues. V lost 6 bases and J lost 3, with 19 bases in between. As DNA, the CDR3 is TGCGCCAGCAAACCTACGACAGGACCTTACTACAATGAGCAGTTCTTC. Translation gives CASKPTTGPYYNEQFF.

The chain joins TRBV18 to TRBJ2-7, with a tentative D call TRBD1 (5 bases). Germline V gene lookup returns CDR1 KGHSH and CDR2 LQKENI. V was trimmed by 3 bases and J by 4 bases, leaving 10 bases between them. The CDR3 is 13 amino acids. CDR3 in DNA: TGTGCCAGCTCACCGCGACAGATTTACGAGCAGTACTTC. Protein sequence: CASSPRQIYEQYF.

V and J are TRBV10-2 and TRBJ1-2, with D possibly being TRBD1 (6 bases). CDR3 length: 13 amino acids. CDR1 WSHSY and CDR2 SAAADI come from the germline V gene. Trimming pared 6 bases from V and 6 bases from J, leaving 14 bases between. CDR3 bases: TGCGCCAGCAGCGTTACAGGGTCGGATGGCTACACCTTC. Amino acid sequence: CASSVTGSDGYTF.

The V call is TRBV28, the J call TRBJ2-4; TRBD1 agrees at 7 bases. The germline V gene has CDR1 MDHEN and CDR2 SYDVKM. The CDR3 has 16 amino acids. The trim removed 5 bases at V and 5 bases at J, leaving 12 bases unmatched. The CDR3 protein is CASSLRQGWYQNIQYF. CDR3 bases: TGTGCCAGCAGTCTCCGACAGGGTTGGTATCAAAACATTCAGTACTTC.

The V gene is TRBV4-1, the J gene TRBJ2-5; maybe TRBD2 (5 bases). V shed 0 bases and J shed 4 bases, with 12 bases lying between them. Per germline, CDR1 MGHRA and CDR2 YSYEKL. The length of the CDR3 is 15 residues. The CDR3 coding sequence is TGCGCCAGCAGCCAAGATGGAGAGGGTCGAGAGACCCAGTACTTC. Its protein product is CASSQDGEGRETQYF.

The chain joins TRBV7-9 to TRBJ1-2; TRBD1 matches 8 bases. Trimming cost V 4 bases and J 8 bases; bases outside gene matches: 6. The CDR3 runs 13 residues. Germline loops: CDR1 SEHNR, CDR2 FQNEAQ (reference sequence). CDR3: CASSYGTGRGYTF. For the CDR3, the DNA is TGTGCCAGCAGCTACGGGACAGGTCGAGGCTACACCTTC.

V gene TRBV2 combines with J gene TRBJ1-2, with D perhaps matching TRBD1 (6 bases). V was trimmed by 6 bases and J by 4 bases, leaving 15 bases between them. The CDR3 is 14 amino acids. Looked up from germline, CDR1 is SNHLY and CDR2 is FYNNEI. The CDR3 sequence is CASRGAIRTYGYTF. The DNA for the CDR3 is TGTGCCAGCAGGGGGGCAATCCGAACCTATGGCTACACCTTC.

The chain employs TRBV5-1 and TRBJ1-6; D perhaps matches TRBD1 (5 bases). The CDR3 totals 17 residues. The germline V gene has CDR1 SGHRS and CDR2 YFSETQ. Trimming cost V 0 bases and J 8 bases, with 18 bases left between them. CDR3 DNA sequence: TGCGCCAGCAGCTTGGCGTTAGGGGTTGACAGAGATTCACCCCTCCACTTT. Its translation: CASSLALGVDRDSPLHF.

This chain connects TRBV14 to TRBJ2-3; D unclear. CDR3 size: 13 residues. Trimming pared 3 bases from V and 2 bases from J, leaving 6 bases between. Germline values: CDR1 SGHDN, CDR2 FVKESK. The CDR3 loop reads CASSQLNTDTQYF. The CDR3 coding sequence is TGTGCCAGCAGCCAGCTAAACACAGATACGCAGTATTTT.

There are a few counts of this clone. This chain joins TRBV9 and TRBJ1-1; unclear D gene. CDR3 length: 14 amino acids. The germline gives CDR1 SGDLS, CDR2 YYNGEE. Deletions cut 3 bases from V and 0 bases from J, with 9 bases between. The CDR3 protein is CASSGAPMNTEAFF. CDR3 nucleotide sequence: TGTGCCAGCAGCGGGGCCCCTATGAACACTGAAGCTTTCTTT.

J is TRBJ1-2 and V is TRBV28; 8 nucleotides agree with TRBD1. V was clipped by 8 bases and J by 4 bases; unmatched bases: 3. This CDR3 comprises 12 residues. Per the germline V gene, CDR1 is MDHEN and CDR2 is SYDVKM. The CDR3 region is CASGDRGYGYTF. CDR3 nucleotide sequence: TGTGCCAGCGGAGACAGGGGCTATGGCTACACCTTC.

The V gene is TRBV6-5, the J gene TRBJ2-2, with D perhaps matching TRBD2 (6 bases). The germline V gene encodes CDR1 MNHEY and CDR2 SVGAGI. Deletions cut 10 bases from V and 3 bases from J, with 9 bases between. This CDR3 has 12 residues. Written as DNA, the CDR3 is TGTGCCACGGGAGCGGACACCGGGGAGCTGTTTTTT. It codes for CATGADTGELFF.

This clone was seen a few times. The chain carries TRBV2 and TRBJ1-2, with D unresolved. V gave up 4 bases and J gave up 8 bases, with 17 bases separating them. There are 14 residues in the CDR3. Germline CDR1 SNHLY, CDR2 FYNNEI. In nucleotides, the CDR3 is TGTGCCAGCAGTGCTCTCTCGGAGCTTCACGGCTACACCTTC. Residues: CASSALSELHGYTF.

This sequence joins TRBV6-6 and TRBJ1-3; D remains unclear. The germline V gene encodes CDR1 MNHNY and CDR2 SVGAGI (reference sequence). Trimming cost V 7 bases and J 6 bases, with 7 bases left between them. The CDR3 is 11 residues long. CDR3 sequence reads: CASTNANTIYF. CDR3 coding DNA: TGTGCCAGCACTAACGCAAACACCATATATTTT.

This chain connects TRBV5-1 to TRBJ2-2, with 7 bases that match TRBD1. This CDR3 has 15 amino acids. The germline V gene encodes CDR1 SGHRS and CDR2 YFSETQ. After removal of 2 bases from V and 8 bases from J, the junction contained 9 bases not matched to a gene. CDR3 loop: CASSLTSTGRGELFF. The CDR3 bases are TGCGCCAGCAGCTTAACCTCGACAGGGAGAGGGGAGCTGTTTTTT.

The CDR3 DNA reads as TGCGCCAGCAGCCCAGACGGACAATCTAACTATGGCTACACCTTC. Encoded protein: CASSPDGQSNYGYTF. The chain couples TRBV4-3 to TRBJ1-2; D perhaps matches TRBD1 (5 bases). Germline CDR1 and CDR2: LGHNA and YSLEER. V was clipped by 4 bases and J by 0 bases, with 12 bases between them. This CDR3 contains 15 residues.

CDR3 DNA: TGTGCCAGCAGTGAAGGGGGGCTGAGTAATTCACCCCTCCACTTT. It translates to CASSEGGLSNSPLHF. The rearrangement joins TRBV6-1 to TRBJ1-6; a weak D match, TRBD1 (6 bases). The CDR3 loop spans 15 amino acids. Germline CDR1 is MNHNS and CDR2 is SASEGT. Trimming pared 1 base from V and 6 bases from J, leaving 10 bases between.